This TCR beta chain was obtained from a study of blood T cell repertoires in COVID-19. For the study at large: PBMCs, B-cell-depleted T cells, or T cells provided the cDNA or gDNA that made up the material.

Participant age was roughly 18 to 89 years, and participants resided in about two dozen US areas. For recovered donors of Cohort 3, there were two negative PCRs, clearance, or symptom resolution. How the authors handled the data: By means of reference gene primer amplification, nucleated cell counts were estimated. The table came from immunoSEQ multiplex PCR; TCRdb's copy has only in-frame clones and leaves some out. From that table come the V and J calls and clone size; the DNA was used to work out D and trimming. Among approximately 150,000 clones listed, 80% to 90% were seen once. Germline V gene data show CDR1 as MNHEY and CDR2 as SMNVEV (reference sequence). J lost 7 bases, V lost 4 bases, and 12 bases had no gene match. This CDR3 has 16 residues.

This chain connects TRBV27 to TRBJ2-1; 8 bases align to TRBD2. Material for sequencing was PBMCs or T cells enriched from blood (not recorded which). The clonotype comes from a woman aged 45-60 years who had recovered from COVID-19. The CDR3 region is CASSSSSSGVGNEQFF. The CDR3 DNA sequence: TGTGCCAGCAGTTCCTCTAGTAGCGGGGTGGGGAATGAGCAGTTCTTC.